The 27 T cell receptor beta chains listed next were all sequenced from one sample in a study of cytomegalovirus exposure and HLA in healthy donors. PCR was performed using 60 Vbeta and 13 Jbeta primers. Measured with immunoSEQ multiplex PCR; TCRdb has only the in-frame clones, and not every one. There are about 160,000 clones in the sample; about 81% occur only once, and almost 3% lies in the top ten. The sample was PBMCs. The receptor set was obtained from a woman between 45 and 65 years old in good health and CMV-seropositive.

The chain joins TRBV10-1 to TRBJ2-3; D is possibly TRBD2 (5 bases). CDR1 and CDR2 (germline): WNHNN, SYGVQD (reference sequence). Trimming left V 2 bases short and J 11 bases short, with 11 bases between. This CDR3 is built from 12 residues. CDR3 in amino acids: CASSERTSGQYF. CDR3 nucleotides: TGCGCCAGCAGTGAGAGGACTTCGGGGCAGTATTTT.

The rearrangement links TRBV15 to TRBJ2-7; a weak D match, TRBD2 (5 bases). The CDR3 sequence is 15 residues long. The V gene lost 3 bases and the J gene lost 7 bases, with 19 bases spanning the gap. CDR1 and CDR2 (germline): LNHNV, YYDKDF (reference sequence). The CDR3 is CATSRDDGGKREQYF. CDR3 DNA: TGTGCCACCAGCAGGGACGATGGAGGCAAGCGTGAGCAGTACTTC.

The chain uses TRBV4-1 and TRBJ1-3, with TRBD1 matching 9 bases. This CDR3 is 18 amino acids long. The germline V gene encodes CDR1 MGHRA and CDR2 YSYEKL. V lost 0 bases and J lost 4; bases outside the gene matches: 10. CDR3 amino acids: CASSQDRGRDRVGNTIYF. The CDR3 DNA follows: TGCGCCAGCAGCCAAGATAGGGGACGGGACAGGGTAGGAAACACCATATATTTT.

The V gene is TRBV9, the J gene TRBJ1-5; D may be TRBD1 (6 bases). The CDR3 loop spans 15 amino acids. From germline, CDR1 is SGDLS and CDR2 YYNGEE. The ends were cut back, 5 bases at V and 6 bases at J, with 18 bases in the middle. CDR3 sequence (DNA): TGTGCCAGCAGTGACGGACCCGAAGGGGGTCAGCCCCAGCATTTT. Its protein product is CASSDGPEGGQPQHF. Together with reference TRBV9 and TRBJ1-5, the CDR3 gives the full variable domain: DSGVTQTPKHLITATGQRVTLRCSPRSGDLSVYWYQQSLDQGLQFLIQYYNGEERAKGNILERFSAQQFPDLHSELNLSSLELGDSALYFCASSDGPEGGQPQHFGDGTRLSIL.

V gene TRBV10-3 combines with J gene TRBJ2-3; 13 bases map to TRBD2. The CDR3 is 15 amino acids. The germline V gene has CDR1 ENHRY and CDR2 SYGVKD. The ends lost 5 bases at V and 4 bases at J; junction bases unmatched: 3. The chain's CDR3 is CAISTSGGGADTQYF. The CDR3 nucleotides are TGTGCCATCAGTACTAGCGGGGGGGGTGCAGATACGCAGTATTTT.

This clone was observed a few times. The J gene is TRBJ2-1, the V gene TRBV6-5, with 10 bases matching TRBD2. V was clipped by 6 bases and J by 10 bases; unmatched bases: 12. CDR1 is MNHEY, CDR2 SVGAGI, per germline. The CDR3 runs to 15 residues. This CDR3 is CASSPRVAGGREQFF. The CDR3 DNA is TGTGCCAGCAGCCCACGGGTAGCGGGGGGAAGGGAGCAGTTCTTC.

This clone has a handful of counts. This chain joins TRBV29-1 and TRBJ2-7; the match to TRBD1 covers 9 bases. Germline CDR1 is SQVTM and CDR2 is ANQGSEA. This CDR3 has 12 residues. Losses at the gene ends were 6 bases for V and 7 bases for J; bases not matched to a gene: 7. The CDR3 DNA reads TGCAGCGTGGGGACAGGGCTGAGAGAGCAGTACTTC. It codes for CSVGTGLREQYF.

The chain recombines TRBV5-6 with TRBJ1-1, with 10 bases lining up with TRBD1. This CDR3 is 14 amino acids long. Germline CDR1 reads SGHDT; CDR2 reads YYEEEE. Trimming cost V 4 bases and J 5 bases; bases outside gene matches: 5. In DNA, the CDR3 is TGTGCCAGCAGCACGGACAGGGGGGTAACTGAAGCTTTCTTT. It translates to CASSTDRGVTEAFF.

This clone was seen a handful of times. This rearrangement joins TRBV9 to TRBJ1-1; 8 bases are shared with TRBD1. Trimming removed 4 bases from V and 4 bases from J; junction bases left unmatched: 9. This CDR3 is built from 15 residues. Germline V gives CDR1 SGDLS, CDR2 YYNGEE. In nucleotides, the CDR3 is TGTGCCAGCAGCCCAGAGGACAGGGTCGTCACTGAAGCTTTCTTT. Translated, it gives CASSPEDRVVTEAFF.

This clone was seen a single time. The V call is TRBV27, the J call TRBJ1-6; D remains unclear. The CDR3 runs 14 residues. Trimming removed 2 bases at V and 7 bases at J, with 9 bases between. CDR1 is MNHEY and CDR2 is SMNVEV in the germline V gene (reference sequence). CDR3 residues: CASSLASVNSPLHF. DNA for the CDR3: TGTGCCAGCAGTTTAGCGTCCGTAAATTCACCCCTCCACTTT.

The V gene is TRBV5-1, the J gene TRBJ2-2; no clear D gene. CDR1 and CDR2 from the germline V gene are SGHRS and YFSETQ. The CDR3 is 15 amino acids. Trimming shortened V by 1 base and J by 1 base, and 8 bases separated the two germline ends. DNA for the CDR3: TGCGCCAGCAGCTTGTATGGCCAGAACACCGGGGAGCTGTTTTTT. Translated, it gives CASSLYGQNTGELFF. The variable domain in full, with the rest retrieved from reference TRBV5-1 and TRBJ2-2, is KAGVTQTPRYLIKTRGQQVTLSCSPISGHRSVSWYQQTPGQGLQFLFEYFSETQRNKGNFPGRFSGRQFSNSRSEMNVSTLELGDSALYLCASSLYGQNTGELFFGEGSRLTVL.

The chain joins TRBV5-1 to TRBJ1-1; D possibly corresponds to TRBD1 (6 bases). CDR1 SGHRS and CDR2 YFSETQ come from the germline V gene. Trimming pared 0 bases from V and 5 bases from J, leaving 11 bases between. CDR3 size: 14 residues. CDR3 protein: CASSLGTGYTEAFF. CDR3 bases: TGCGCCAGCAGCTTGGGTACAGGGTATACTGAAGCTTTCTTT.

J is TRBJ1-2 and V is TRBV5-6; 7 bases match TRBD1. CDR1 is SGHDT and CDR2 is YYEEEE in the germline V gene. The V segment lost 6 bases and the J segment 4 bases; nucleotides outside the gene matches: 9. The CDR3 is 14 amino acids. The CDR3 DNA is TGTGCCAGCACCATGACAGGGTGGAGCTATGGCTACACCTTC. It is translated as CASTMTGWSYGYTF.

Comments on this clone: This same CDR3 is encoded by further DNA sequences in the sample. The genes are TRBV19 and TRBJ2-2; the D gene is possibly TRBD2 (5 bases). The CDR3 runs to 15 residues. From germline, CDR1 is LNHDA and CDR2 SQIVND (reference sequence). V was cut by 1 base and J by 4 bases, with 10 bases left in between. This CDR3 reads CASSIVGGSTGELFF. The CDR3 DNA is TGTGCCAGTAGTATAGTCGGAGGATCCACCGGGGAGCTGTTTTTT.

This chain joins TRBV9 and TRBJ2-7; the match to TRBD2 covers 8 bases. V was clipped by 5 bases and J by 2 bases; unmatched bases: 0. Germline lookup yields CDR1 SGDLS and CDR2 YYNGEE. The CDR3 sequence is 12 residues long. CDR3: CASSSGAYEQYF. The DNA of the CDR3 is TGTGCCAGCAGTAGCGGGGCCTACGAGCAGTACTTC. Full variable domain (rest looked up from reference TRBV9 and TRBJ2-7): DSGVTQTPKHLITATGQRVTLRCSPRSGDLSVYWYQQSLDQGLQFLIQYYNGEERAKGNILERFSAQQFPDLHSELNLSSLELGDSALYFCASSSGAYEQYFGPGTRLTVT.

The chain recombines TRBV7-2 with TRBJ2-5; TRBD2 matches at 8 bases. Germline V gene data show CDR1 as SGHTA and CDR2 as FQGNSA. The CDR3 has 14 amino acids. Trimming removed 8 bases from V and 0 bases from J; junction bases left unmatched: 5. In DNA, the CDR3 is TGTGCCAGCGGTACTAGCGGACACCAAGAGACCCAGTACTTC. As protein: CASGTSGHQETQYF.

This chain connects TRBV2 to TRBJ2-3; 11 positions agree with TRBD2. V lost 6 bases to trimming and J lost 0 bases; unmatched junction nucleotides: 5. This CDR3 has 16 residues. Germline assignment: CDR1 SNHLY and CDR2 FYNNEI. This CDR3 reads CASRNLAGGSTDTQYF. The CDR3 DNA is TGTGCCAGCAGAAATCTAGCGGGGGGTAGCACAGATACGCAGTATTTT.

As concerns this clone: Within the sample, other DNA sequences also encode this same CDR3. The chain carries TRBV2 and TRBJ1-2; 8 bases line up with TRBD1. Per the germline V gene, CDR1 is SNHLY and CDR2 is FYNNEI. The CDR3 is made up of 15 amino acids. Trimming took 5 bases from V and 7 from J; bases not matched to a gene: 12. CDR3 sequence reads: CASSLLAGGAGGYTF. The CDR3 DNA is TGTGCCAGCAGTTTACTTGCAGGGGGCGCGGGTGGCTACACCTTC. Full variable domain (remainder filled in from reference TRBV2 and TRBJ1-2): EPEVTQTPSHQVTQMGQEVILRCVPISNHLYFYWYRQILGQKVEFLVSFYNNEISEKSEIFDDQFSVERPDGSNFTLKIRSTKLEDSAMYFCASSLLAGGAGGYTFGSGTRLTVV.

The gene calls are TRBV6-1 and TRBJ1-4; D is unresolved. Germline V CDR1 and CDR2: MNHNS, SASEGT. V gave up 4 bases and J gave up 8 bases, with 11 bases separating them. The CDR3 spans 13 residues. The chain's CDR3 is CASSAETVEKLFF. Here the CDR3 DNA reads TGTGCCAGCAGTGCTGAAACGGTAGAAAAACTGTTTTTT.

The V call is TRBV5-1, the J call TRBJ1-6; perhaps TRBD1 as D (6 bases). Trimming removed 0 bases at V and 11 bases at J, with 15 bases between. Germline V gene data show CDR1 as SGHRS and CDR2 as YFSETQ. The CDR3 length is 15 residues. The DNA of the CDR3 is TGCGCCAGCAGCTTGGGCACAGGGCCTCAGGCACCCCTCCACTTT. Residues: CASSLGTGPQAPLHF.

The chain uses TRBV5-5 and TRBJ2-6; a possible D gene is TRBD1 (6 bases). CDR1 is SGHKS, CDR2 YYEKEE, per germline (reference sequence). Trimming stripped 5 bases from V and 0 bases from J, with 15 bases between. The CDR3 extends over 17 amino acids. The DNA for the CDR3 is TGTGCCAGCAGTTTGACAGGCTCTAACTCTGGGGCCAACGTCCTGACTTTC. It yields the protein CASSLTGSNSGANVLTF.

This rearrangement joins TRBV25-1 to TRBJ2-2; D possibly corresponds to TRBD1 (5 bases). Germline values: CDR1 MGHDK, CDR2 SYGVNS. This CDR3 spans 15 amino acids. V was shortened by 4 bases and J by 2 bases, with 11 bases between the two germline ends. The CDR3 bases are TGTGCCAGCAGTGGATACGGACAAAACACCGGGGAGCTGTTTTTT. Translating it yields CASSGYGQNTGELFF.

The rearrangement joins TRBV5-1 to TRBJ2-2; 10 bases align to TRBD1. The germline CDR1 and CDR2 sequences are SGHRS and YFSETQ. CDR3 length: 17 residues. V gave up 0 bases and J gave up 2 bases; unmatched junction bases: 4. CDR3 sequence: CASSLDVTGGNTGELFF. Here the CDR3 DNA reads TGCGCCAGCAGCTTGGATGTGACAGGGGGCAACACCGGGGAGCTGTTTTTT.

The V and J genes are TRBV6-5 and TRBJ1-5; D is unclear. The CDR3 has 13 residues. Trimming took 7 bases from V and 0 from J, leaving 7 bases between them. CDR1 is MNHEY, CDR2 SVGAGI, per germline. CDR3 in amino acids: CASKENSNQPQHF. CDR3 sequence (DNA): TGTGCCAGCAAGGAGAATAGCAATCAGCCCCAGCATTTT.

J is TRBJ1-1 and V is TRBV10-3; TRBD1 aligns across 7 bases. Germline V gives CDR1 ENHRY, CDR2 SYGVKD. The CDR3 runs 15 residues. The junction had 18 bases not matched to a gene; V was cut back by 6 bases and J by 11 bases. CDR3 sequence: CAISEGAGASLAAFF. CDR3 bases: TGTGCCATCAGCGAGGGGGCAGGGGCGAGCCTAGCCGCTTTCTTT.

The rearrangement links TRBV6-5 to TRBJ2-3; D gene ambiguous. Germline V gene sequence: CDR1 MNHEY, CDR2 SVGAGI. The CDR3 runs to 14 residues. Between the trimmed V and J ends, which lost 2 bases and 7 bases, there was a span of 13 bases. CDR3 region: CASSYNSIFNTQYF. The CDR3 coding sequence is TGTGCCAGCAGTTACAACAGCATATTTAATACGCAGTATTTT.

The rearrangement joins TRBV19 to TRBJ2-7, with D possibly TRBD2 on 6 matching bases. Germline CDR1 LNHDA, CDR2 SQIVND (reference sequence). This CDR3 is built from 13 residues. Between the trimmed V and J ends, which lost 9 bases and 0 bases, there was a span of 12 bases. CDR3 loop: CASQSSGSYEQYF. In DNA form, the CDR3 reads TGTGCCAGCCAGAGTAGCGGCTCCTACGAGCAGTACTTC.